The sequence of this T cell receptor (beta chain) was determined in a study of T cell changes during pregnancy in multiple sclerosis. Assay: immunoSEQ multiplex PCR; the TCRdb copy retains only in-frame clones and omits some. The sample contains some 53,000 clones, 85% to 95% of which appear only once. After removal of 5 bases from V and 8 bases from J, the junction contained 8 bases not matched to a gene. The germline V gene encodes CDR1 SGHAT and CDR2 FQNNGV. This CDR3 is 14 amino acids long. This receptor was obtained from a female donor with multiple sclerosis, enrolled in a pregnancy study. The rearrangement uses TRBV11-2 and TRBJ1-2; 10 bases agree with TRBD1. Sequences were derived from CD4+ T cells from peripheral blood mononuclear cells, sampled in the third trimester of pregnancy. The CDR3 bases are TGTGCCAGCAGCGCCTCCGGGACAGGGGTCGGCTACACCTTC. It is translated as CASSASGTGVGYTF. Combining the CDR3 with reference TRBV11-2 and TRBJ1-2 gives the whole variable domain EAGVAQSPRYKIIEKRQSVAFWCNPISGHATLYWYQQILGQGPKLLIQFQNNGVVDDSQLPKDRFSAERLKGVDSTLKIQPAKLEDSAVYLCASSASGTGVGYTFGSGTRLTVV.